The sequence of this TCR beta chain was determined in a study of blood T cell repertoires in COVID-19. In the study overall: COVID-19 samples collected from the United States, Italy and Spain covered acute and convalescent phases. The cDNA or gDNA used as material had been derived from T cells, B-cell-depleted T cells, or PBMCs.

Authors' methods: It was from reference gene primer amplification that nucleated cell counts were estimated. Profiling relied on immunoSEQ multiplex PCR, and the TCRdb table lists in-frame clones only, not all of them. That table gives V, J and clone size, and the DNA gave D and trimming. The table records approximately 300,000 clones, 86% of them present only once. The CDR3 loop spans 14 amino acids. V lost 8 bases to trimming and J lost 7 bases; unmatched junction nucleotides: 11. Germline CDR1 reads KGHSH; CDR2 reads LQKENI. The sequenced sample was peripheral blood. This TCR derives from a woman between 45 and 65 years old with acute or convalescent COVID-19. This rearrangement joins TRBV18 to TRBJ2-1; 7 bases map to TRBD2. In DNA form, the CDR3 reads TGTGCCAGCCAACGGACTAGTGGGCCGAATGAGCAGTTCTTC. Translation: CASQRTSGPNEQFF.